This TCR beta chain was profiled in a study of cytomegalovirus exposure and HLA in healthy donors. Findings and limits, study-wide: Further analysis, carried out later, found HLA-associated TCR beta chains more clonally expanded than equally common other chains. Fewer N-insertions (relative to the 666-donor mean) were reportedly seen in an Asian-associated ancestry cluster in a later analysis.

With 60 Vbeta and 13 Jbeta primers, the PCR was carried out. Produced via immunoSEQ multiplex PCR; TCRdb's table is partial and in-frame only. The table shows 150,000 to 200,000 clones, with 82% occurring only once. Remarks on this clone: Its antigen remains unidentified.

The junction had 12 bases not matched to a gene; V was cut back by 5 bases and J by 5 bases. CDR1 and CDR2 (germline): SGHTA, FQGNSA. The CDR3 is 16 residues long. Donors in the study were healthy people who gave bone marrow. This sequence was found in a girl aged 5 to 17 in good health and CMV-seropositive. This chain connects TRBV7-2 to TRBJ2-3, with 8 bases identical to TRBD2. The sequencing sample was made of PBMCs. The CDR3 DNA follows: TGTGCCAGCAGCAGGAGGAGCGGGAGTCAGCAAGATACGCAGTATTTT. This encodes CASSRRSGSQQDTQYF.